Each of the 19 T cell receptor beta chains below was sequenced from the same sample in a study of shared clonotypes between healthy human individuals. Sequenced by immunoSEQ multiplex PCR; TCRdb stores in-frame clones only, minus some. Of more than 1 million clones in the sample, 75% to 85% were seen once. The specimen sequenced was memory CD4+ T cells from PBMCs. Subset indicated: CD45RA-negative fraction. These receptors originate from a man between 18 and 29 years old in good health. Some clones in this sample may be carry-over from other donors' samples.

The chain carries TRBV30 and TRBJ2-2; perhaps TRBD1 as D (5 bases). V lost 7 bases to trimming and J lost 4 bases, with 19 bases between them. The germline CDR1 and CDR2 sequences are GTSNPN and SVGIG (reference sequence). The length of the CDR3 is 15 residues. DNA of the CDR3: TGTGCCTCAGTTTCAGGGCCAGTGTCCACCGGGGAGCTGTTTTTT. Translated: CASVSGPVSTGELFF.

The CDR3 DNA is TGTGCCAGCAGGGAGGGGAGGACTGCAACTAATGAAAAACTGTTTTTT. The encoded protein is CASREGRTATNEKLFF. This chain links TRBV11-2 with TRBJ1-4; possibly TRBD1 for D (5 bases). V gave up 6 bases and J gave up 0 bases, with 14 bases separating them. CDR1 SGHAT and CDR2 FQNNGV come from the germline V gene. The length of the CDR3 is 16 residues. Full variable domain (outside the CDR3, taken from reference TRBV11-2 and TRBJ1-4): EAGVAQSPRYKIIEKRQSVAFWCNPISGHATLYWYQQILGQGPKLLIQFQNNGVVDDSQLPKDRFSAERLKGVDSTLKIQPAKLEDSAVYLCASREGRTATNEKLFFGSGTQLSVL.

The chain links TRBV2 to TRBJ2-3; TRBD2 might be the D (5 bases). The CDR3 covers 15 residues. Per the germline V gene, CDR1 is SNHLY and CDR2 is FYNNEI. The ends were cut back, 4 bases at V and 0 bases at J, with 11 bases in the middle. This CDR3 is CASSVEVPSTDTQYF. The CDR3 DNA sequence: TGTGCCAGCAGTGTGGAGGTCCCTAGCACAGATACGCAGTATTTT.

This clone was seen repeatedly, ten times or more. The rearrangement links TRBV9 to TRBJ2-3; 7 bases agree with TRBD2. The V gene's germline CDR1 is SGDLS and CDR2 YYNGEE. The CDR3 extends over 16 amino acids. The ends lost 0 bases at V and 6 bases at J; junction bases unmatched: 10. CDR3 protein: CASSVGSSGMGDTQYF. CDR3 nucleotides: TGTGCCAGCAGCGTAGGGTCAAGCGGGATGGGTGATACGCAGTATTTT. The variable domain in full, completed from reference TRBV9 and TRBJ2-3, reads DSGVTQTPKHLITATGQRVTLRCSPRSGDLSVYWYQQSLDQGLQFLIQYYNGEERAKGNILERFSAQQFPDLHSELNLSSLELGDSALYFCASSVGSSGMGDTQYFGPGTRLTVL.

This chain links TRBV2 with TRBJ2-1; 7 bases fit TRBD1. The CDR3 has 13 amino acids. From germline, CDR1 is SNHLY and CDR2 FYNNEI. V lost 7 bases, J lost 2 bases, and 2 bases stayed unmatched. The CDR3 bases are TGTGCCAGCAAAGACAGGGCCTACAATGAGCAGTTCTTC. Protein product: CASKDRAYNEQFF.

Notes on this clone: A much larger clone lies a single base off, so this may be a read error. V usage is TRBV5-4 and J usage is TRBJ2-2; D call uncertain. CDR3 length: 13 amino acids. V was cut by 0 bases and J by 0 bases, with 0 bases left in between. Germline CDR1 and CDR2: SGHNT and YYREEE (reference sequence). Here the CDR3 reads CASSLANTGELFF. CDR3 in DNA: TGTGCCAGCAGCTTGGCGAACACCGGGGAGCTGTTTTTT.

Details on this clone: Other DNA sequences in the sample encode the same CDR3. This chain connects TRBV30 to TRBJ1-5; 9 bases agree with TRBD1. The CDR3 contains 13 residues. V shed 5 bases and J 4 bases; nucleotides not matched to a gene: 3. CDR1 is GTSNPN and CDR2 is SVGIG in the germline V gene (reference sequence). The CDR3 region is CAWDRGRNQPQHF. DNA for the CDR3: TGTGCCTGGGACAGGGGGAGGAATCAGCCCCAGCATTTT.

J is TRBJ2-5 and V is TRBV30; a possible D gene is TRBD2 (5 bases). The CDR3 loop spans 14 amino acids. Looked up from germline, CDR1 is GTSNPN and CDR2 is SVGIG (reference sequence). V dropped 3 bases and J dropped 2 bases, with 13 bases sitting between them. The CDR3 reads CAWSQGRAQETQYF. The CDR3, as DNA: TGTGCCTGGAGCCAAGGGCGGGCACAAGAGACCCAGTACTTC.

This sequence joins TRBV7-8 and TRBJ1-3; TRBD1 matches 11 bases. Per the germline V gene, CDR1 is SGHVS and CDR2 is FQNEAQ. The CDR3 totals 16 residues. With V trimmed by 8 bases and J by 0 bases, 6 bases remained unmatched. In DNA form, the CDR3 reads TGTGCCAGCGTGGACAGGGGGCCGGTCTCTGGAAACACCATATATTTT. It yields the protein CASVDRGPVSGNTIYF.

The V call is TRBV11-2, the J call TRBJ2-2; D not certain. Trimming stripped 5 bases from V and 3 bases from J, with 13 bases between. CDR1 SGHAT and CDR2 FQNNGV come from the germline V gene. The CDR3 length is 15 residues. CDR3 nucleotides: TGTGCCAGCAGCCCGAGGATGGTCGACACCGGGGAGCTGTTTTTT. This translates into CASSPRMVDTGELFF. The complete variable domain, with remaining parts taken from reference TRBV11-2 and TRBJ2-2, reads EAGVAQSPRYKIIEKRQSVAFWCNPISGHATLYWYQQILGQGPKLLIQFQNNGVVDDSQLPKDRFSAERLKGVDSTLKIQPAKLEDSAVYLCASSPRMVDTGELFFGEGSRLTVL.

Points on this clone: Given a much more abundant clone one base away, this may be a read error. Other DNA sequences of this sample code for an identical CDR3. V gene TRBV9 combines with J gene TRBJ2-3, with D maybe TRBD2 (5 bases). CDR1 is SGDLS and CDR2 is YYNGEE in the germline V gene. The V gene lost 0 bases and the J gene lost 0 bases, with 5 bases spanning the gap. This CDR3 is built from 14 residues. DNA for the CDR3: TGTGCCAGCAGCGTAGCTAGCAGCACAGATACGCAGTATTTT. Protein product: CASSVASSTDTQYF.

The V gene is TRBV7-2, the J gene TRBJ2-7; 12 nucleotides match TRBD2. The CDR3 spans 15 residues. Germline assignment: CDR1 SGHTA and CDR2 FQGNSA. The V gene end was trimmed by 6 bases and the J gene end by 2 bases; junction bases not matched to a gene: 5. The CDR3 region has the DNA TGTGCCAGCAGAAAGGCTAGCGGGAGGGCCTACGAGCAGTACTTC. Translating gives CASRKASGRAYEQYF.

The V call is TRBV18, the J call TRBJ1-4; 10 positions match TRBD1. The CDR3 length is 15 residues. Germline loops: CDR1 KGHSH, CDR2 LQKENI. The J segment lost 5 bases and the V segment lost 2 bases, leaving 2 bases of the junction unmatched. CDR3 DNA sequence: TGTGCCAGCTCACCAGGGACAGGGGCGAATGAAAAACTGTTTTTT. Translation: CASSPGTGANEKLFF.

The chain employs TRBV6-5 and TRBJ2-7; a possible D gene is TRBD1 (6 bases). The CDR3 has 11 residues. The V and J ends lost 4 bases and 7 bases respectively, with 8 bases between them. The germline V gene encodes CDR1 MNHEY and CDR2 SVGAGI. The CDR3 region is CASSLGQEQYF. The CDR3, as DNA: TGTGCCAGCAGTTTAGGACAGGAGCAGTACTTC.

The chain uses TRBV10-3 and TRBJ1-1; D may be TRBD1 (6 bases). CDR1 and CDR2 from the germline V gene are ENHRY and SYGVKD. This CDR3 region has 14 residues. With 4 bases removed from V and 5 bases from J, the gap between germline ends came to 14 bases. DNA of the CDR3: TGTGCCATCAGTGGTCGAGGGGGAACAACTGAAGCTTTCTTT. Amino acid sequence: CAISGRGGTTEAFF.

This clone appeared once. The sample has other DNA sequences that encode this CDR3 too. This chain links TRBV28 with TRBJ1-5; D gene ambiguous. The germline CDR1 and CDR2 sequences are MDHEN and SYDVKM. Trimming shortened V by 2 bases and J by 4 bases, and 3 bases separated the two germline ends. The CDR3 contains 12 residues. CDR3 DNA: TGTGCCAGCAGTTTAGGAAATCAGCCCCAGCATTTT. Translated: CASSLGNQPQHF.

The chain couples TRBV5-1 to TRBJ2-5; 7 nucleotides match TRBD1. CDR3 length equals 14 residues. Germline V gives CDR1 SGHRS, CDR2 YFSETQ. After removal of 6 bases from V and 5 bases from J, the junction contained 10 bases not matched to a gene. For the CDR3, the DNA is TGCGCCAGCACTCCAAGGACAGGATTGGAGACCCAGTACTTC. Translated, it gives CASTPRTGLETQYF.

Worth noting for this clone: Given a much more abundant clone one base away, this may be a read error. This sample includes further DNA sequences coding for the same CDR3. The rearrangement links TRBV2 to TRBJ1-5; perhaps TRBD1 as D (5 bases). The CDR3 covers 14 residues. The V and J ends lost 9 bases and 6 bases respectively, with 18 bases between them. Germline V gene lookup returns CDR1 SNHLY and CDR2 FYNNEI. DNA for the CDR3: TGTGCCAGTAGCCCGGGGGGGGAGGCTCAGCCCCAGCATTTT. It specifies CASSPGGEAQPQHF.

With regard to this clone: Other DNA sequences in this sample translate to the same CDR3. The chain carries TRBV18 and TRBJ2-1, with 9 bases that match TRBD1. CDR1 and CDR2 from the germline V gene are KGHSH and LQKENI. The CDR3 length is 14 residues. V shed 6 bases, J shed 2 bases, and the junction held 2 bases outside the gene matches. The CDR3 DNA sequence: TGTGCCAGCTCGGGACAGGGACCCTACAATGAGCAGTTCTTC. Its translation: CASSGQGPYNEQFF.